These 32 T cell receptor beta chains came from one sample sequenced in a study of blood T cell repertoires in COVID-19. TCRdb's table, derived via immunoSEQ multiplex PCR, lists solely in-frame clones and lacks some. The table includes some 100,000 clones, more than 70% detected once. Specimen: peripheral blood. Every receptor here comes from a woman older than 75 with active COVID-19.

This clone was detected a few times. The V call is TRBV7-9, the J call TRBJ2-1; 14 positions agree with TRBD2. The trim removed 5 bases at V and 9 bases at J, leaving 6 bases unmatched. Germline assignment: CDR1 SEHNR and CDR2 FQNEAQ (reference sequence). CDR3 length: 15 amino acids. CDR3 nucleotides: TGTGCCAGCAGCCAGCAAGGACTAGCGGGAGGTGAGCAGTTCTTC. Amino acids: CASSQQGLAGGEQFF.

This chain uses TRBV14 with TRBJ1-4; D is unresolved. Trimming took 6 bases from V and 12 from J, leaving 14 bases between them. CDR3 length: 12 residues. CDR1 and CDR2 (germline): SGHDN, FVKESK. CDR3 in DNA: TGTGCCAGCAGACTCAACTCAGAGGAACTGTTTTTT. Encoded protein: CASRLNSEELFF.

In DNA form, the CDR3 reads TGTGCCAGCAGCTTAGATGTCAGATCATCTAACTATGGCTACACCTTC. Protein product: CASSLDVRSSNYGYTF. The chain carries TRBV7-2 and TRBJ1-2; the D is unclear. The germline gives CDR1 SGHTA, CDR2 FQGNSA. This CDR3 is 16 amino acids long. The V end was cut by 1 base, the J end by 0 bases, with 12 bases between.

The chain employs TRBV30 and TRBJ2-1, with 9 bases fitting TRBD2. Per germline, CDR1 GTSNPN and CDR2 SVGIG (reference sequence). The CDR3 sequence is 15 residues long. Trimming removed 0 bases from V and 1 base from J; junction bases left unmatched: 1. CDR3 sequence (DNA): TGTGCCTGGAGTGTACTAGCGGGTTCCTACAATGAGCAGTTCTTC. This gives the protein CAWSVLAGSYNEQFF.

The rearrangement joins TRBV9 to TRBJ1-3, with D uncertain. CDR1 is SGDLS and CDR2 is YYNGEE in the germline V gene. Trimming removed 3 bases at V and 0 bases at J, with 4 bases between. The CDR3 is made up of 13 amino acids. CDR3 coding DNA: TGTGCCAGCAGCGCTTTCTCTGGAAACACCATATATTTT. This gives the protein CASSAFSGNTIYF.

The chain carries TRBV6-1 and TRBJ2-5; TRBD2 agrees at 12 bases. Unmatched junction bases numbered 2, after V lost 2 bases and J lost 4 bases. The germline V gene has CDR1 MNHNS and CDR2 SASEGT. The CDR3 has 15 amino acids. The CDR3 bases are TGTGCCAGCAGTGAAACGGGACTAGCGGGAGAGACCCAGTACTTC. Translation: CASSETGLAGETQYF.

Remarks on this clone: Other DNA sequences of this sample code for an identical CDR3. This CDR3 reads CATLGAPGDYYGYTF. The CDR3 nucleotides read TGTGCCACCCTAGGCGCCCCAGGGGATTACTATGGCTACACCTTC. The rearrangement links TRBV30 to TRBJ1-2, with TRBD1 as a possible D gene (6 bases). V was clipped by 8 bases and J by 3 bases, with 22 bases between them. Germline lookup yields CDR1 GTSNPN and CDR2 SVGIG (reference sequence). The CDR3 totals 15 residues.

The chain combines TRBV2 with TRBJ1-2, with 7 bases that match TRBD1. Germline values: CDR1 SNHLY, CDR2 FYNNEI. With V trimmed by 9 bases and J by 3 bases, 7 bases remained unmatched. The CDR3 has 13 amino acids. The CDR3 DNA reads TGTGCCAGTTCCTCCGGGACAGACTATGGCTACACCTTC. The encoded protein is CASSSGTDYGYTF. Full variable domain (rest looked up from reference TRBV2 and TRBJ1-2): EPEVTQTPSHQVTQMGQEVILRCVPISNHLYFYWYRQILGQKVEFLVSFYNNEISEKSEIFDDQFSVERPDGSNFTLKIRSTKLEDSAMYFCASSSGTDYGYTFGSGTRLTVV.

The V and J genes are TRBV11-2 and TRBJ2-2, with D perhaps matching TRBD1 (5 bases). Germline V gene lookup returns CDR1 SGHAT and CDR2 FQNNGV. The CDR3 is 17 residues long. V lost 3 bases and J 1 base, leaving 15 bases between the germline ends. CDR3 DNA: TGTGCCAGCAGCTTTAGGGGCAGCAGGGAGAACACCGGGGAGCTGTTTTTT. Protein: CASSFRGSRENTGELFF.

The chain carries TRBV6-2 or TRBV6-3 and TRBJ2-1; 8 bases are a match to TRBD1. Trimming cost V 4 bases and J 0 bases; bases outside gene matches: 11. Germline V gives CDR1 MNHEY, CDR2 SVGEGT. The CDR3 extends over 18 amino acids. CDR3 sequence: CASSSFLRQGSSYNEQFF. The CDR3, as DNA: TGTGCCAGCAGTTCCTTCCTGAGACAGGGGAGCTCCTACAATGAGCAGTTCTTC.

This chain uses TRBV9 with TRBJ2-1; the match to TRBD2 covers 9 bases. This CDR3 comprises 15 residues. V gave up 0 bases and J gave up 8 bases; unmatched junction bases: 6. Germline V gene lookup returns CDR1 SGDLS and CDR2 YYNGEE. The CDR3 DNA reads TGTGCCAGCAGCGTAGGTGGCGGGAGGGACTATGAGCAGTTCTTC. Translation: CASSVGGGRDYEQFF.

The chain links TRBV7-9 to TRBJ1-4; the D gene is possibly TRBD1 (6 bases). The germline gives CDR1 SEHNR, CDR2 FQNEAQ (reference sequence). Trimming cost V 5 bases and J 0 bases, with 10 bases left between them. This CDR3 comprises 15 residues. The CDR3 here is CASSTGFATNEKLFF. The CDR3 DNA sequence: TGTGCCAGCAGCACAGGGTTCGCAACTAATGAAAAACTGTTTTTT.

This clone has just a few counts. The gene calls are TRBV7-8 and TRBJ1-2; no firm D call. This CDR3 contains 13 residues. Germline CDR1 reads SGHVS; CDR2 reads FQNEAQ. Trimming cost V 5 bases and J 3 bases, with 10 bases left between them. CDR3 sequence: CASSARHDYGYTF. As DNA, the CDR3 is TGTGCCAGCAGCGCCAGACACGACTATGGCTACACCTTC. The full variable domain, its missing parts supplied by reference TRBV7-8 and TRBJ1-2, is GAGVSQSPRYKVAKRGQDVALRCDPISGHVSLFWYQQALGQGPEFLTYFQNEAQLDKSGLPSDRFFAERPEGSVSTLKIQRTQQEDSAVYLCASSARHDYGYTFGSGTRLTVV.

This chain connects TRBV18 to TRBJ2-3; the D gene is possibly TRBD2 (6 bases). The CDR3 runs to 15 residues. The germline gives CDR1 KGHSH, CDR2 LQKENI. V dropped 5 bases and J dropped 2 bases, with 14 bases sitting between them. The CDR3 nucleotides read TGTGCCAGCTCATTTCATCCGGGACTCACAGATACGCAGTATTTT. Amino acid sequence: CASSFHPGLTDTQYF.

This sequence joins TRBV4-1 and TRBJ2-1; TRBD2 matches 13 bases. V shed 4 bases, J shed 14 bases, and the junction held 8 bases outside the gene matches. CDR1 and CDR2 from the germline V gene are MGHRA and YSYEKL. The CDR3 is 14 residues long. CDR3 loop: CASSPPGLAGEKFF. Here the CDR3 DNA reads TGCGCCAGCAGCCCCCCCGGACTAGCGGGAGAAAAGTTCTTC.

The gene calls are TRBV2 and TRBJ1-1; perhaps TRBD1 as D (6 bases). Trimming pared 3 bases from V and 1 base from J, leaving 9 bases between. This CDR3 has 14 residues. Germline V lookup: CDR1 SNHLY, CDR2 FYNNEI. CDR3 region: CASSDRGANTEAFF. The CDR3 bases are TGTGCCAGCAGTGACAGGGGCGCGAACACTGAAGCTTTCTTT.

This clone was seen just once. V gene TRBV7-3 combines with J gene TRBJ1-1, with D tentatively TRBD1 (5 bases). Germline loops: CDR1 SGHTA, CDR2 FQGTGA. The V and J ends lost 2 bases and 2 bases respectively, with 6 bases between them. The CDR3 extends over 13 amino acids. The CDR3 reads CASSLQGNTEAFF. CDR3 in DNA: TGTGCCAGCAGCTTACAGGGAAACACTGAAGCTTTCTTT.

The rearrangement joins TRBV5-1 to TRBJ2-2; 10 bases are shared with TRBD2. CDR3 length equals 15 residues. Germline lookup yields CDR1 SGHRS and CDR2 YFSETQ. After removal of 2 bases from V and 4 bases from J, the junction contained 2 bases not matched to a gene. CDR3 loop: CASSLPSGGTGELFF. DNA for the CDR3: TGCGCCAGCAGCTTACCTAGCGGGGGCACCGGGGAGCTGTTTTTT.

The V call is TRBV6-5, the J call TRBJ1-1; the D is unclear. CDR1 is MNHEY, CDR2 SVGAGI, per germline. Trimming removed 7 bases at V and 1 base at J, with 10 bases between. CDR3 length equals 13 residues. The CDR3 region is CASTLERNTEAFF. CDR3 bases: TGTGCCAGCACCTTAGAGAGGAACACTGAAGCTTTCTTT.

This clone was counted between two and nine times. CDR3 in amino acids: CASSRRGVGGVPGNQPQHF. The CDR3 coding sequence is TGTGCCAGCAGCCGGCGGGGGGTCGGGGGTGTTCCTGGCAATCAGCCCCAGCATTTT. The genes are TRBV5-6 and TRBJ1-5; TRBD1 might be the D (5 bases). This CDR3 is 19 amino acids long. Germline lookup yields CDR1 SGHDT and CDR2 YYEEEE. The V end lost 4 bases, the J end lost 2 bases, and 25 bases lay between the germline ends.

This clone was observed a single time. The chain couples TRBV7-8 to TRBJ1-2; 8 bases are a match to TRBD1. Losses at the gene ends were 4 bases for V and 4 bases for J; bases not matched to a gene: 8. Germline-derived CDR1 and CDR2 are SGHVS and FQNEAQ. The CDR3 spans 15 residues. In DNA form, the CDR3 reads TGTGCCAGCAGCTCACAGGACAGGGTGAGCTATGGCTACACCTTC. Encoded protein: CASSSQDRVSYGYTF.

V usage is TRBV7-3 and J usage is TRBJ2-1; TRBD2 matches at 12 bases. V gave up 3 bases and J gave up 1 base; unmatched junction bases: 16. This CDR3 has 21 amino acids. CDR1 is SGHTA, CDR2 FQGTGA, per germline. The CDR3 DNA sequence: TGTGCCAGCAGCTTCCAGACCGGGACTAGCGGGCCAGCCTCTTCCTACAATGAGCAGTTCTTC. Its translation: CASSFQTGTSGPASSYNEQFF.

The chain joins TRBV21-1 to TRBJ2-7; no DNA check was done on the table's D call, TRBD1. TRBV21-1 is assigned pseudogene status. This CDR3 contains 15 residues. The CDR3 protein is CASSKERDRVHEQYF. Here the CDR3 DNA reads TGTGCCAGCAGCAAAGAAAGGGACAGGGTCCACGAGCAGTACTTC.

The chain couples TRBV7-8 to TRBJ2-5; TRBD1 matches 10 bases. Germline values: CDR1 SGHVS, CDR2 FQNEAQ. CDR3 size: 17 residues. The V segment lost 4 bases and the J segment 1 base; nucleotides outside the gene matches: 9. The CDR3 spells CASSWGPGQGPQETQYF. CDR3 sequence (DNA): TGTGCCAGCAGCTGGGGCCCGGGACAGGGGCCCCAAGAGACCCAGTACTTC.

Comment on this clone: Other nucleotide sequences in the sample specify the same CDR3. The V call is TRBV18, the J call TRBJ2-1, with D hard to call. CDR3 length: 12 amino acids. From germline, CDR1 is KGHSH and CDR2 LQKENI. The ends were cut back, 3 bases at V and 5 bases at J, with 5 bases in the middle. In DNA form, the CDR3 reads TGTGCCAGCTCACCGTTAGACAATGAGCAGTTCTTC. Translation: CASSPLDNEQFF.

This chain uses TRBV29-1 with TRBJ2-1; TRBD2 matches 8 bases. V shed 7 bases and J 10 bases; nucleotides not matched to a gene: 9. Germline V gives CDR1 SQVTM, CDR2 ANQGSEA. This CDR3 region has 12 residues. CDR3 nucleotide sequence: TGCAGCGCTGGTTCGGGGGGGGAAGAGCAGTTCTTC. Translated: CSAGSGGEEQFF.

The J gene is TRBJ2-7, the V gene TRBV3-1 (or the pseudogene TRBV3-2); D call uncertain. Trimming shortened V by 3 bases and J by 7 bases, and 13 bases separated the two germline ends. The CDR3 has 13 residues. Germline CDR1 and CDR2: LGHDT and YNNKEL (reference sequence). CDR3 DNA sequence: TGTGCCAGCAGCCAGCTCCCGGCGGCGGAGCAGTACTTC. Amino acids: CASSQLPAAEQYF.

This sequence joins TRBV7-9 and TRBJ2-3, with TRBD1 as a possible D gene (7 bases). Germline CDR1 reads SEHNR; CDR2 reads FQNEAQ (reference sequence). There are 15 residues in the CDR3. Trimming shortened V by 6 bases and J by 0 bases, and 13 bases separated the two germline ends. CDR3 DNA: TGTGCCAGCAGAACGACAGGGACTAGCACAGATACGCAGTATTTT. It is translated as CASRTTGTSTDTQYF.

The chain is built from TRBV5-1 and TRBJ2-7, with D maybe TRBD1 (5 bases). The germline V gene has CDR1 SGHRS and CDR2 YFSETQ. V was clipped by 4 bases and J by 0 bases, with 14 bases between them. There are 15 residues in the CDR3. The CDR3 DNA is TGCGCCAGCAGCCACACAGGACGCTCCTCCTACGAGCAGTACTTC. This codes for CASSHTGRSSYEQYF.

The chain links TRBV4-3 to TRBJ1-1, with 8 bases identical to TRBD1. Germline V gene sequence: CDR1 LGHNA, CDR2 YSLEER. With V trimmed by 3 bases and J by 4 bases, 10 bases remained unmatched. The CDR3 loop spans 16 amino acids. CDR3 bases: TGCGCCAGCAGCCACCTTCGACCGGACAGGGCCACTGAAGCTTTCTTT. Amino acids: CASSHLRPDRATEAFF.

CDR3 sequence (DNA): TGCGCCAGCAGCCAAGATCGAGTGGCTAGCGGGAGTCACACAGATACGCAGTATTTT. Translated: CASSQDRVASGSHTDTQYF. The chain carries TRBV4-3 and TRBJ2-3; 10 positions match TRBD2. CDR3 length equals 19 residues. The junction had 11 bases not matched to a gene; V was cut back by 0 bases and J by 2 bases. From germline, CDR1 is LGHNA and CDR2 YSLEER.

This clone was counted a single time. V usage is TRBV4-3 and J usage is TRBJ1-3; D gene unclear. This CDR3 is built from 16 residues. The germline V gene has CDR1 LGHNA and CDR2 YSLEER. V lost 1 base and J 4 bases, leaving 14 bases between the germline ends. CDR3 in DNA: TGCGCCAGCAGCCAAGTTGTGGAGGGATCGGGAAACACCATATATTTT. Protein sequence: CASSQVVEGSGNTIYF.